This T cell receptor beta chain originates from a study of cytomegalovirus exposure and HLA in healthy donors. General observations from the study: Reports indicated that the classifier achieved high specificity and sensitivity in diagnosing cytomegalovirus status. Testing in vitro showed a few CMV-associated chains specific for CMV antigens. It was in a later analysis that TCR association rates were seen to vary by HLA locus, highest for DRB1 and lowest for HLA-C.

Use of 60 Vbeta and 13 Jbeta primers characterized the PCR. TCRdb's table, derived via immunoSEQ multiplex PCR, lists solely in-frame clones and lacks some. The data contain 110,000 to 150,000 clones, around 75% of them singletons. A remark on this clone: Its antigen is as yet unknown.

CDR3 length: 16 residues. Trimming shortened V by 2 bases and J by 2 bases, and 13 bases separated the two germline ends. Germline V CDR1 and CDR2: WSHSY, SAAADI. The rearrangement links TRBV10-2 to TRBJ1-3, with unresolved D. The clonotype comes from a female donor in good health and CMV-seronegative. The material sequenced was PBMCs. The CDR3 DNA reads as TGCGCCAGCAGTGAGCCCCCCCGGCGGGCTGGAAACACCATATATTTT. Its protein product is CASSEPPRRAGNTIYF.